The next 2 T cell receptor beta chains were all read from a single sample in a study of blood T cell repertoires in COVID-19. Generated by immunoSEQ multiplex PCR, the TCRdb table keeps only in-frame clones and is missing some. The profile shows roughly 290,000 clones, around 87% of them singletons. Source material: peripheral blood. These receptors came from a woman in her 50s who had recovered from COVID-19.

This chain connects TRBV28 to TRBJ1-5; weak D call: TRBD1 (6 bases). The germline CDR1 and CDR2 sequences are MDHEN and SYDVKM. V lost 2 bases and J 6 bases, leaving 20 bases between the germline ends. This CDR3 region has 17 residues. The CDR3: CASSLPPGGGAGQPQHF. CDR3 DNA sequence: TGTGCCAGCAGTTTACCTCCCGGGGGGGGCGCAGGTCAGCCCCAGCATTTT.

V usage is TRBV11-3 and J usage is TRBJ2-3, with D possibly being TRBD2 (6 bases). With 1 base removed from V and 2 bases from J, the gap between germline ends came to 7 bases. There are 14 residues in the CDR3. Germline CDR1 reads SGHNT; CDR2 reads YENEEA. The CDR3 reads CASSLGTTTDTQYF. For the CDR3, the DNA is TGTGCCAGCAGCTTAGGGACTACCACAGATACGCAGTATTTT.